Each of the 30 T cell receptor beta chains below was sequenced from the same sample in a study of shared clonotypes between healthy human individuals. Libraries were prepared by immunoSEQ multiplex PCR; TCRdb keeps only in-frame clonotypes and omits some of them. The sample includes over 2 million clones, just under 95% of them seen just once. Naive CD8 populations comprised CD45RO-negative cells positively selected for CCR7, excluding terminally differentiated effector memory CD45RA+ cells. Sequencing was done on a sample of naive CD8+ T cells sorted from blood. Receptor source: a man aged 18 to 30 in good health.

The chain recombines TRBV2 with TRBJ1-1, with 11 positions matching TRBD1. J gave up 0 bases and V 7 bases, and 7 bases lay outside the gene matches. The germline gives CDR1 SNHLY, CDR2 FYNNEI. The CDR3 covers 16 residues. In DNA, the CDR3 is TGTGCCAGCAATAGGGACAGGGGGGGCATGAACACTGAAGCTTTCTTT. This translates into CASNRDRGGMNTEAFF.

V usage is TRBV2 and J usage is TRBJ1-2; D call uncertain. V shed 6 bases and J shed 2 bases, with 16 bases lying between them. From germline, CDR1 is SNHLY and CDR2 FYNNEI. The CDR3 spans 15 residues. The DNA for the CDR3 is TGTGCCAGCAGAGTTGGAGCGGGAGAAAACTATGGCTACACCTTC. Translation gives CASRVGAGENYGYTF.

V gene TRBV7-8 combines with J gene TRBJ2-1; 9 nucleotides match TRBD2. V was pared by 5 bases and J by 6 bases, with 14 bases of the junction left unmatched. The germline CDR1 and CDR2 sequences are SGHVS and FQNEAQ. There are 17 residues in the CDR3. The CDR3: CASSAGVAGALLNEQFF. The DNA for the CDR3 is TGTGCCAGCAGCGCCGGGGTAGCGGGGGCCCTCCTCAATGAGCAGTTCTTC.

The chain carries TRBV9 and TRBJ2-7; 7 positions agree with TRBD1. Germline CDR1 SGDLS, CDR2 YYNGEE. The trim removed 0 bases at V and 4 bases at J, leaving 4 bases unmatched. The length of the CDR3 is 14 residues. The chain's CDR3 is CASSVDGDRYEQYF. The CDR3 DNA is TGTGCCAGCAGCGTAGATGGGGACAGATACGAGCAGTACTTC.

V usage is TRBV6-5 and J usage is TRBJ2-7, with a weak D call TRBD1 (5 bases). The germline V gene has CDR1 MNHEY and CDR2 SVGAGI. The CDR3 totals 13 residues. V dropped 2 bases and J dropped 7 bases, with 12 bases sitting between them. The CDR3 is CASSYTERGEQYF. Here the CDR3 DNA reads TGTGCCAGCAGTTACACTGAAAGGGGTGAGCAGTACTTC.

The chain joins TRBV5-1 to TRBJ2-1, with 7 bases fitting TRBD2. The germline V gene encodes CDR1 SGHRS and CDR2 YFSETQ. The CDR3 contains 14 residues. The V gene end was trimmed by 1 base and the J gene end by 7 bases; junction bases not matched to a gene: 5. The CDR3 loop reads CASSLPGGWNEQFF. The DNA of the CDR3 is TGCGCCAGCAGCTTGCCGGGAGGATGGAATGAGCAGTTCTTC.

To note about this clone: The sample holds other DNA sequences that translate to the same CDR3. The CDR3 loop reads CASSLALNTEAFF. CDR3 DNA sequence: TGTGCCAGCAGCTTAGCGTTGAACACTGAAGCTTTCTTT. J is TRBJ1-1 and V is TRBV7-6; the D is unclear. Trimming took 0 bases from V and 0 from J, leaving 2 bases between them. Looked up from germline, CDR1 is SGHVS and CDR2 is FNYEAQ. The CDR3 extends over 13 amino acids.

This chain uses TRBV28 with TRBJ1-1, with D maybe TRBD1 (6 bases). Trimming removed 5 bases at V and 5 bases at J, with 12 bases between. This CDR3 has 13 residues. Germline CDR1 and CDR2: MDHEN and SYDVKM. CDR3: CASSIQGSTEAFF. The CDR3 DNA sequence: TGTGCCAGCAGTATACAGGGTTCGACTGAAGCTTTCTTT.

J is TRBJ2-4 and V is TRBV10-1, with 7 nucleotides matching TRBD1. Germline V lookup: CDR1 WNHNN, CDR2 SYGVQD (reference sequence). This CDR3 contains 20 residues. V lost 6 bases to trimming and J lost 1 base; unmatched junction nucleotides: 21. The CDR3 DNA is TGCGCCAGCAGGGGACCCCGGGACAGATATACCTTCGTTGCCAAAAACATTCAGTACTTC. It specifies CASRGPRDRYTFVAKNIQYF.

The chain links TRBV27 to TRBJ1-3, with D unclear. Germline V gene data show CDR1 as MNHEY and CDR2 as SMNVEV (reference sequence). The CDR3 is 14 amino acids. Trimming pared 6 bases from V and 4 bases from J, leaving 13 bases between. The chain's CDR3 is CASSSIPLGNTIYF. Written as DNA, the CDR3 is TGTGCCAGCAGCTCCATACCGCTGGGAAACACCATATATTTT.

V gene TRBV7-9 combines with J gene TRBJ1-6, with D perhaps TRBD1 (5 bases). The CDR3 extends over 14 amino acids. Trimming stripped 7 bases from V and 10 bases from J, with 17 bases between. CDR1 SEHNR and CDR2 FQNEAQ come from the germline V gene (reference sequence). The CDR3 region is CASMEGGDYSPLHF. As DNA, the CDR3 is TGTGCCAGCATGGAGGGAGGGGATTACTCACCCCTCCACTTT.

A remark on this clone: The same CDR3 can be traced to other DNA sequences in this sample. The V and J genes are TRBV6-1 and TRBJ1-5; 8 positions match TRBD1. Germline CDR1 and CDR2: MNHNS and SASEGT. The CDR3 consists of 15 residues. V shed 6 bases, J shed 1 base, and the junction held 5 bases outside the gene matches. The CDR3 nucleotides read TGTGCCAGCAGCGACAGGGGAGGGAGCAATCAGCCCCAGCATTTT. Translating it yields CASSDRGGSNQPQHF.

J is TRBJ1-1 and V is TRBV25-1; D is unclear. The length of the CDR3 is 13 residues. Looked up from germline, CDR1 is MGHDK and CDR2 is SYGVNS. V lost 1 base and J 3 bases, leaving 6 bases between the germline ends. CDR3 nucleotides: TGTGCCAGCAGTGAATTTAAGGACACTGAAGCTTTCTTT. This codes for CASSEFKDTEAFF.

To note about this clone: This sample also contains other DNA sequences that code for the same CDR3. The V and J genes are TRBV9 and TRBJ2-7, with a tentative D call TRBD2 (6 bases). CDR3 length equals 14 residues. CDR1 and CDR2 from the germline V gene are SGDLS and YYNGEE. The V end lost 0 bases, the J end lost 0 bases, and 7 bases lay between the germline ends. Here the CDR3 DNA reads TGTGCCAGCAGCGTAGGGGGGGACTCCTACGAGCAGTACTTC. It specifies CASSVGGDSYEQYF.

This clone has just a few counts. This chain joins TRBV7-8 and TRBJ1-6; D not certain. The CDR3 extends over 15 amino acids. Per germline, CDR1 SGHVS and CDR2 FQNEAQ. Trimming shortened V by 0 bases and J by 8 bases, and 11 bases separated the two germline ends. CDR3 region: CASSLASGLDSPLHF. The CDR3 nucleotides read TGTGCCAGCAGCTTAGCGAGCGGCCTGGATTCACCCCTCCACTTT.

The rearrangement joins TRBV7-2 to TRBJ2-7, with D tentatively TRBD2 (6 bases). The germline V and J ends were trimmed by 5 bases and 3 bases, with 11 bases remaining between them. Looked up from germline, CDR1 is SGHTA and CDR2 is FQGNSA. The CDR3 consists of 13 residues. CDR3: CASSPSSVYEQYF. The CDR3 bases are TGTGCCAGCAGCCCATCTAGCGTCTACGAGCAGTACTTC.

J is TRBJ2-1 and V is TRBV2; TRBD2 might be the D (7 bases). The CDR3 sequence is 14 residues long. V was shortened by 2 bases and J by 5 bases, with 10 bases between the two germline ends. Germline-derived CDR1 and CDR2 are SNHLY and FYNNEI. Here the CDR3 reads CASSERGANNEQFF. The CDR3 region has the DNA TGTGCCAGCAGTGAACGGGGGGCCAACAATGAGCAGTTCTTC.

This clone has just one count. J is TRBJ2-7 and V is TRBV19, with D maybe TRBD1 (6 bases). Germline V gene sequence: CDR1 LNHDA, CDR2 SQIVND (reference sequence). The CDR3 has 15 residues. The V end lost 5 bases, the J end lost 0 bases, and 14 bases lay between the germline ends. This chain's CDR3 is CASSGQQGTSYEQYF. In DNA, the CDR3 is TGTGCCAGTAGTGGACAACAGGGAACCTCCTACGAGCAGTACTTC.

This rearrangement joins TRBV7-6 to TRBJ1-5, with D perhaps TRBD1 (6 bases). CDR1 is SGHVS, CDR2 FNYEAQ, per germline. The CDR3 contains 13 residues. V was shortened by 4 bases and J by 7 bases, with 11 bases between the two germline ends. In nucleotides, the CDR3 is TGTGCCAGCAGCTGGGGGCGAGGACAGCCCCAGCATTTT. Its translation: CASSWGRGQPQHF.

The chain couples TRBV5-6 to TRBJ2-5; D unclear. The V end was cut by 3 bases, the J end by 5 bases, with 11 bases between. Looked up from germline, CDR1 is SGHDT and CDR2 is YYEEEE. This CDR3 has 13 amino acids. CDR3 sequence (DNA): TGTGCCAGCAGCTCGGCTAGTGGCGAGACCCAGTACTTC. Its protein is CASSSASGETQYF.

The V gene is TRBV27, the J gene TRBJ2-1, with D maybe TRBD2 (6 bases). CDR1 MNHEY and CDR2 SMNVEV come from the germline V gene (reference sequence). The CDR3 contains 13 residues. V gave up 6 bases and J gave up 10 bases, with 16 bases separating them. CDR3 in DNA: TGTGCCAGCAGGCGGGGAGGAGGAGGCGAGCAGTTCTTC. This translates into CASRRGGGGEQFF.

In its sample, this clone was seen once. This chain joins TRBV29-1 and TRBJ2-2; D possibly uses TRBD1 or TRBD2 (6 bases each). The CDR3 length is 16 residues. V lost 0 bases and J 4 bases, leaving 15 bases between the germline ends. Germline CDR1 and CDR2: SQVTM and ANQGSEA. CDR3 in amino acids: CSVEDRGRGGTGELFF. CDR3 nucleotide sequence: TGCAGCGTTGAAGATCGGGGCAGGGGAGGCACCGGGGAGCTGTTTTTT.

This sequence joins TRBV9 and TRBJ2-1; 7 bases are a match to TRBD2. The germline gives CDR1 SGDLS, CDR2 YYNGEE. V dropped 0 bases and J dropped 10; count of bases not matched to a gene: 13. The CDR3 sequence is 16 residues long. The CDR3 sequence is CASSVVGGRDPWEQFF. For the CDR3, the DNA is TGTGCCAGCAGCGTAGTAGGCGGGAGAGATCCCTGGGAGCAGTTCTTC.

The chain joins TRBV5-4 to TRBJ2-5; D might be TRBD1 or TRBD2, each matching 5 bases. The ends were cut back, 5 bases at V and 4 bases at J, with 12 bases in the middle. The germline CDR1 and CDR2 sequences are SGHNT and YYREEE (reference sequence). The CDR3 spans 13 residues. CDR3 in DNA: TGTGCCAGCAGGAGTGGGGACCGAGAGACCCAGTACTTC. It is translated as CASRSGDRETQYF.

The chain is built from TRBV7-8 and TRBJ1-2; no reliable D call. This CDR3 spans 12 amino acids. The V and J ends lost 6 bases and 5 bases respectively, with 10 bases between them. Germline CDR1 reads SGHVS; CDR2 reads FQNEAQ. The chain's CDR3 is CASSSLGYGYTF. DNA for the CDR3: TGTGCCAGCAGTTCCCTGGGATATGGCTACACCTTC.

The genes are TRBV27 and TRBJ1-6; possibly TRBD1 for D (6 bases). CDR3 length: 17 amino acids. Trimming removed 6 bases at V and 9 bases at J, with 24 bases between. CDR1 and CDR2 from the germline V gene are MNHEY and SMNVEV (reference sequence). The CDR3 is CASSFGGEGGFSSPLHF. The CDR3 coding sequence is TGTGCCAGCAGCTTTGGGGGAGAGGGGGGGTTTAGTTCACCCCTCCACTTT.

This chain connects TRBV7-9 to TRBJ2-7; D is perhaps TRBD2 (5 bases). Germline V gene data show CDR1 as SEHNR and CDR2 as FQNEAQ (reference sequence). V was trimmed by 6 bases and J by 0 bases, leaving 18 bases between them. CDR3 length equals 16 residues. This CDR3 reads CASRGATETSSYEQYF. In nucleotides, the CDR3 is TGTGCCAGCAGGGGAGCGACGGAGACGAGCTCCTACGAGCAGTACTTC. Drawing the rest from reference TRBV7-9 and TRBJ2-7, the complete variable domain is DTGVSQNPRHKITKRGQNVTFRCDPISEHNRLYWYRQTLGQGPEFLTYFQNEAQLEKSRLLSDRFSAERPKGSFSTLEIQRTEQGDSAMYLCASRGATETSSYEQYFGPGTRLTVT.

This chain joins TRBV5-1 and TRBJ1-2; 8 bases agree with TRBD1. The J segment lost 6 bases and the V segment lost 4 bases, leaving 8 bases of the junction unmatched. Germline-derived CDR1 and CDR2 are SGHRS and YFSETQ. The CDR3 is made up of 14 amino acids. The chain's CDR3 is CASSTTDRVDGYTF. CDR3 DNA: TGCGCCAGCAGCACCACGGACAGGGTCGATGGCTACACCTTC.

CDR3 sequence reads: CASSSNDRTPYEQYF. In DNA, the CDR3 is TGTGCCAGCAGCTCAAACGACCGGACTCCCTACGAGCAGTACTTC. V and J are TRBV11-2 and TRBJ2-7; TRBD2 might be the D (5 bases). Per germline, CDR1 SGHAT and CDR2 FQNNGV. The CDR3 has 15 residues. Deletions cut 4 bases from V and 2 bases from J, with 15 bases between. The entire variable domain, with the rest obtained from reference TRBV11-2 and TRBJ2-7, is as follows: EAGVAQSPRYKIIEKRQSVAFWCNPISGHATLYWYQQILGQGPKLLIQFQNNGVVDDSQLPKDRFSAERLKGVDSTLKIQPAKLEDSAVYLCASSSNDRTPYEQYFGPGTRLTVT.

This sequence joins TRBV30 and TRBJ2-3; 7 bases align to TRBD2. There are 15 residues in the CDR3. The germline CDR1 and CDR2 sequences are GTSNPN and SVGIG (reference sequence). V was clipped by 5 bases and J by 0 bases; unmatched bases: 8. CDR3: CAWVGWGGSTDTQYF. In DNA, the CDR3 is TGTGCCTGGGTTGGATGGGGGGGGAGCACAGATACGCAGTATTTT.